These 27 T cell receptor beta chains share one sample of origin, sequenced in a study of human T cells and chemical hapten exposure. The time point: patch test 1, 2 weeks after DPC sensitization. Described treatment: therapeutic diphenylcyclopropenone sensitization with weekly scalp DPC. TCRdb analysed the RACE reads with MiXCR anew, one entry per CDR3 protein. The sample includes approximately 400,000 distinct CDR3 sequences, roughly 4.8% of them seen just once. Source: whole blood, taken in connection with sensitization to the hapten diphenylcyclopropenone (DPC). Source of these receptors: a woman between 50 and 59 years old with alopecia areata. Some clones in this sample may be carry-over from other donors' samples.

This clonotype has a count of ten or more. The chain couples TRBV27 to TRBJ2-7; no reliable D call. The germline V gene encodes CDR1 MNHEY and CDR2 SMNVEV (reference sequence). CDR3 length: 11 residues. Trimming shortened V by 3 bases and J by 6 bases, and 6 bases separated the two germline ends. Here the CDR3 reads CASSFGGEQYF. CDR3 nucleotides: TGTGCCAGCAGTTTTGGTGGCGAGCAGTACTTC.

This clonotype was observed at least ten times. The chain employs TRBV21-1 and TRBJ2-1. TRBV21-1 is a pseudogene. This CDR3 region has 14 residues. The CDR3 coding sequence is TGTGCCAGCAGCAAAGTCGGAGAAAACAATGAGCAGTTCTTC. It encodes CASSKVGENNEQFF.

This clonotype came up many times. This chain uses TRBV12-5 with TRBJ1-5, with 10 bases fitting TRBD1. The CDR3 extends over 15 amino acids. Germline-derived CDR1 and CDR2 are LGHNT and FRNRAP. Trimming cost V 6 bases and J 2 bases; bases outside gene matches: 4. In DNA, the CDR3 is TGTGCTAGTGGGTCCGGGACAGGGGGCAATCAGCCCCAGCATTTT. This codes for CASGSGTGGNQPQHF.

The V gene is TRBV18, the J gene TRBJ2-4, with D tentatively TRBD1 or TRBD2 (5 bases each). V shed 2 bases and J shed 0 bases, with 11 bases lying between them. Per the germline V gene, CDR1 is KGHSH and CDR2 is LQKENI. The CDR3 sequence is 16 residues long. The chain's CDR3 is CASSPVGELAKNIQYF. The CDR3, as DNA: TGTGCCAGCTCACCAGTGGGGGAGCTAGCCAAAAACATTCAGTACTTC.

A few counts support this clonotype. This chain joins TRBV6-6 and TRBJ2-1; 13 bases align to TRBD2. This CDR3 region has 15 residues. With V trimmed by 5 bases and J by 9 bases, 7 bases remained unmatched. In germline, CDR1 is MNHNY, CDR2 SVGAGI (reference sequence). The CDR3, as DNA: TGTGCCAGCAGTCCGGGACTAGCGGGGTTGGGTGAGCAGTTCTTC. Its protein product is CASSPGLAGLGEQFF.

This clonotype has a count of ten or more. The V gene is TRBV7-2, the J gene TRBJ2-5, with TRBD2 matching 11 bases. Losses at the gene ends were 0 bases for V and 4 bases for J; bases not matched to a gene: 4. The CDR3 spans 16 residues. Per the germline V gene, CDR1 is SGHTA and CDR2 is FQGNSA. The DNA for the CDR3 is TGTGCCAGCAGCTTAGCCGGGACTAGCGGAAGAGAGACCCAGTACTTC. This gives the protein CASSLAGTSGRETQYF.

This clonotype showed up many times. The chain uses TRBV20-1 and TRBJ2-7; D is possibly TRBD2 (7 bases). The CDR3 has 14 amino acids. Germline values: CDR1 DFQATT, CDR2 SNEGSKA (reference sequence). The CDR3 region is CSGSEGGAEYEQYF. CDR3 in DNA: TGCAGCGGTTCTGAGGGGGGGGCCGAATACGAGCAGTACTTC.

This clonotype was detected ten times or more. The chain carries TRBV12-3 or TRBV12-4 and TRBJ1-2, with TRBD1 as a possible D gene (5 bases). CDR3 length: 12 amino acids. V was pared by 2 bases and J by 9 bases, with 10 bases between. For the CDR3, the DNA is TGTGCCAGCAGTTTAACCGGGGGTAGCTACACCTTC. Translation gives CASSLTGGSYTF.

This clonotype was detected only a few times. This sequence joins TRBV6-1 and TRBJ1-6; the match to TRBD1 covers 7 bases. In germline, CDR1 is MNHNS, CDR2 SASEGT. The CDR3 loop spans 14 amino acids. V lost 2 bases to trimming and J lost 5 bases; unmatched junction nucleotides: 0. CDR3 sequence (DNA): TGTGCCAGCAGTGAAACAGGGGATAATTCACCCCTCCACTTT. Its translation is CASSETGDNSPLHF.

This clonotype was recorded at least ten times. This chain links TRBV6-5 with TRBJ2-2, with TRBD1 matching 10 bases. J gave up 4 bases and V 6 bases, and 5 bases lay outside the gene matches. CDR3 size: 15 residues. Germline V gene lookup returns CDR1 MNHEY and CDR2 SVGAGI. CDR3 bases: TGTGCCAGCAGCTACAGACAGGGGGCCACCGGGGAGCTGTTTTTT. Translated, it gives CASSYRQGATGELFF.

In nucleotides, the CDR3 is TGCAGCGTTGAGACTCGGGCTCAAGAGACCCAGTACTTC. Protein product: CSVETRAQETQYF. V gene TRBV29-1 combines with J gene TRBJ2-5; D gene uncertain. The CDR3 contains 13 residues. The V gene lost 3 bases and the J gene lost 2 bases, with 10 bases spanning the gap. CDR1 SQVTM and CDR2 ANQGSEA come from the germline V gene.

This clonotype has ten or more counts. The chain couples TRBV7-2 to TRBJ1-1, with 8 bases aligning to TRBD1. This CDR3 has 14 residues. V gave up 6 bases and J gave up 3 bases; unmatched junction bases: 6. The germline V gene has CDR1 SGHTA and CDR2 FQGNSA. CDR3 region: CASRRTGRDTEAFF. DNA for the CDR3: TGTGCCAGCAGGCGGACAGGGAGGGACACTGAAGCTTTCTTT.

This clonotype was counted ten times or more. The chain has TRBV5-8 and TRBJ2-3; no reliable D call. From germline, CDR1 is SGHTS and CDR2 YDEGEE. The CDR3 length is 15 residues. Trimming removed 6 bases from V and 4 bases from J, with 18 bases in between. CDR3 residues: CASTDEPSGSDTQYF. The DNA of the CDR3 is TGTGCCAGCACCGATGAGCCATCCGGGTCAGATACGCAGTATTTT.

This clonotype has a count of ten or more. At one end the junction does not follow the germline gene, possibly because of a read error. The V gene is TRBV4-2, the J gene TRBJ2-1; 15 bases agree with TRBD2. The germline V gene encodes CDR1 LGHNA and CDR2 YNFKEQ. The CDR3 loop spans 21 amino acids. The CDR3 nucleotides read TGTGCCAGCAGCGAAGACAGGGGAGGACTAGCGGGAGGGCTAATTTACAATGAGCAGTTCTTC. This translates into CASSEDRGGLAGGLIYNEQFF.

This clonotype was detected many times. V is TRBV2 and J is TRBJ2-3; TRBD2 agrees at 8 bases. Losses at the gene ends were 4 bases for V and 9 bases for J; bases not matched to a gene: 9. The CDR3 is 14 amino acids. Germline values: CDR1 SNHLY, CDR2 FYNNEI. For the CDR3, the DNA is TGTGCCAGCAGTGTTGACGGGAGGGCCGGCACGCAGTATTTT. Its translation is CASSVDGRAGTQYF.

This clonotype was picked up many times. The rearrangement joins TRBV27 to TRBJ2-5; D is perhaps TRBD2 (5 bases). CDR3 length: 14 residues. Trimming stripped 8 bases from V and 4 bases from J, with 17 bases between. Germline values: CDR1 MNHEY, CDR2 SMNVEV (reference sequence). The CDR3 DNA follows: TGTGCCAGCGGCCTCGGGGAAACACGAGAGACCCAGTACTTC. Translated, it gives CASGLGETRETQYF.

This clonotype has a count of ten or more. The chain links TRBV11-2 to TRBJ2-1; 13 nucleotides align to TRBD2. V shed 1 base and J 10 bases; nucleotides not matched to a gene: 10. The germline V gene has CDR1 SGHAT and CDR2 FQNNGV. This CDR3 contains 17 residues. The CDR3 sequence: CASSLGMRTSGSREQFF. CDR3 nucleotide sequence: TGTGCCAGCAGCTTAGGAATGAGGACTAGCGGGAGTCGGGAGCAGTTCTTC. Supplemented by reference TRBV11-2 and TRBJ2-1, the full variable domain reads EAGVAQSPRYKIIEKRQSVAFWCNPISGHATLYWYQQILGQGPKLLIQFQNNGVVDDSQLPKDRFSAERLKGVDSTLKIQPAKLEDSAVYLCASSLGMRTSGSREQFFGPGTRLTVL.

The rearrangement joins TRBV30 to TRBJ1-2, with D possibly being TRBD1 (5 bases). This CDR3 is 14 amino acids long. The germline CDR1 and CDR2 sequences are GTSNPN and SVGIG (reference sequence). V lost 4 bases and J lost 2, with 14 bases in between. The CDR3 coding sequence is TGTGCCTGGATGTCGGGGGGAGACAACTATGGCTACACCTTC. Amino acid sequence: CAWMSGGDNYGYTF. The full variable domain, in which reference TRBV30 and TRBJ1-2 provide the parts outside the CDR3, is SQTIHQWPATLVQPVGSPLSLECTVEGTSNPNLYWYRQAAGRGLQLLFYSVGIGQISSEVPQNLSASRPQDRQFILSSKKLLLSDSGFYLCAWMSGGDNYGYTFGSGTRLTVV.

In its sample, this clonotype was seen many times. CDR3 in amino acids: CASSSRTNSYEQYF. In DNA form, the CDR3 reads TGTGCCAGCAGTTCTCGGACAAATTCCTACGAGCAGTACTTC. The V call is TRBV28, the J call TRBJ2-7, with D possibly being TRBD1 (5 bases). The CDR3 has 14 amino acids. The ends were cut back, 4 bases at V and 1 base at J, with 11 bases in the middle. Germline CDR1 is MDHEN and CDR2 is SYDVKM.

The table lists this clonotype with many counts. The gene calls are TRBV6-2 or TRBV6-3 and TRBJ2-3; 10 bases match TRBD2. Losses at the gene ends were 2 bases for V and 5 bases for J; bases not matched to a gene: 4. The CDR3 contains 15 residues. Germline CDR1 reads MNHEY; CDR2 reads SVGEGT. The CDR3 region has the DNA TGTGCCAGCAGTTACGCTAGCGGGAGTCTAGATACGCAGTATTTT. Amino acid sequence: CASSYASGSLDTQYF.

This clonotype has a count of ten or more. The chain joins TRBV7-2 to TRBJ2-3, with a tentative D call TRBD2 (5 bases). This CDR3 is 15 amino acids long. The V gene lost 5 bases and the J gene lost 1 base, with 13 bases spanning the gap. Germline V gene data show CDR1 as SGHTA and CDR2 as FQGNSA. The CDR3 region is CASSRGGLRTDTQYF. The CDR3 nucleotides are TGTGCCAGCAGCCGAGGCGGACTGCGCACAGATACGCAGTATTTT.

This clonotype has a count of ten or more. V usage is TRBV6-2 or TRBV6-3 and J usage is TRBJ2-1, with 7 bases fitting TRBD2. Trimming cost V 0 bases and J 6 bases; bases outside gene matches: 11. Germline lookup yields CDR1 MNHEY and CDR2 SVGEGT. The CDR3 has 17 residues. The CDR3 bases are TGTGCCAGCAGTTACTCCCAACTCCGGGAGGAGGTCAATGAGCAGTTCTTC. Encoded protein: CASSYSQLREEVNEQFF.

This clonotype has only a few counts. This chain connects TRBV20-1 to TRBJ2-1; 11 nucleotides match TRBD2. This CDR3 is 17 amino acids long. With V trimmed by 1 base and J by 8 bases, 13 bases remained unmatched. Germline values: CDR1 DFQATT, CDR2 SNEGSKA (reference sequence). The CDR3 DNA reads as TGCAGTGCTAGAGTCCTCAAAGGGACTAGCGGTGCCTATGAGCAGTTCTTC. Protein product: CSARVLKGTSGAYEQFF.

This clonotype was observed many times. J is TRBJ1-4 and V is TRBV27, with 7 bases lining up with TRBD1. V lost 6 bases and J lost 6; bases outside the gene matches: 7. Germline V lookup: CDR1 MNHEY, CDR2 SMNVEV (reference sequence). The CDR3 has 14 residues. CDR3 nucleotide sequence: TGTGCCAGCAGGAGACAGGGATGGTATGAAAAACTGTTTTTT. Encoded protein: CASRRQGWYEKLFF.

This clonotype was counted between two and nine times. V usage is TRBV27 and J usage is TRBJ2-7; no definite D call. This CDR3 region has 14 residues. The germline CDR1 and CDR2 sequences are MNHEY and SMNVEV (reference sequence). Trimming pared 5 bases from V and 9 bases from J, leaving 20 bases between. CDR3 nucleotide sequence: TGTGCCAGCAGTCTCCTCCCACTTGAGCGTAGGCAGTACTTC. It yields the protein CASSLLPLERRQYF.

There are many counts of this clonotype. The CDR3 here is CASNIRTGGLYTF. The CDR3 nucleotides read TGTGCCAGCAATATCAGGACAGGAGGGCTCTACACCTTC. J is TRBJ1-2 and V is TRBV6-1; 7 nucleotides match TRBD1. CDR1 MNHNS and CDR2 SASEGT come from the germline V gene. J lost 10 bases, V lost 7 bases, and 12 bases had no gene match. CDR3 length: 13 residues.

This rearrangement joins TRBV18 to TRBJ1-5; D call uncertain. V was shortened by 2 bases and J by 0 bases, with 8 bases between the two germline ends. Per the germline V gene, CDR1 is KGHSH and CDR2 is LQKENI. CDR3 length equals 15 residues. The CDR3 DNA is TGTGCCAGCTCACCAGCGGCTTATAGCAATCAGCCCCAGCATTTT. Translating gives CASSPAAYSNQPQHF.